This TCR beta chain was sequenced for a study of blood T cells in healthy people across ages. Regarding the study as a whole: Greater diversity and more naive CD4+ cells were seen in long-lived donors than in aged donors.

Primers used in a second PCR of about 6 to 12 cycles were a sample-barcoded 5' primer and a J-beta primer mix. A minimum of 3 million CDR3-containing paired-end reads was obtained for each sample. In TCRdb, the 5' RACE reads were re-called with MiXCR into one record per CDR3 protein. The sample lists around 1.5 million distinct CDR3 sequences; roughly 45% were seen once. As concerns this clonotype: Its target is unknown.

Germline-derived CDR1 and CDR2 are WSHSY and SAAADI. This CDR3 contains 14 residues. V was shortened by 3 bases and J by 1 base, with 10 bases between the two germline ends. About 9.9 milliliters of peripheral blood were drawn from each donor. The sample taken for sequencing was blood. The chain recombines TRBV10-2 with TRBJ2-7; no firm D call. The origin of this receptor is a woman aged 18-29 years in good health. CDR3 nucleotide sequence: TGCGCCAGCAGTGACCAAGAAAATTCCTACGAGCAGTACTTC. Translating gives CASSDQENSYEQYF.